In its sample, the clone carrying this TCR beta chain was seen a few times. These data originate in a study of T cells of healthy individuals. Via MiXCR, TCRdb re-called the 5' RACE reads, giving one row per CDR3 protein. Of around 98,000 distinct CDR3 sequences in the sample, approximately 15% were seen once. Germline values: CDR1 DFQATT, CDR2 SNEGSKA (reference sequence). The CDR3 is made up of 16 amino acids. The V end lost 3 bases, the J end lost 6 bases, and 21 bases lay between the germline ends. The J gene is TRBJ2-1, the V gene TRBV20-1, with D possibly being TRBD1 or TRBD2 (5 bases each). The clonotype originates from a human donor in good health. In DNA, the CDR3 is TGCAGTGCTAGGCCTATCTCCGGGACGGACATCAATGAGCAGTTCTTC. Its protein product is CSARPISGTDINEQFF.